This TCR beta chain was observed in a study of T cells in Graves' hyperthyroidism and ophthalmopathy. Findings and caveats of the study: Ophthalmopathy and stable hyperthyroidism were separated by a 13 V-J model. It was a median approximately 6.9 months before onset that the model predicted ophthalmopathy.

RNA transcripts served as the template for amplifying TCR beta CDR3 regions. In the first-round RT-PCR of the TCR CDR3, the HTBI primer set was used. TCRdb ran MiXCR on the multiplex PCR reads and lists one entry per CDR3 protein. The sample carries 33,000 or so distinct CDR3 sequences, about 50% recorded once. Patients were excluded because of uncontrolled infection, other autoimmune disease, pregnancy or lactation. Fresh peripheral blood, 10 ml, was the source of the PBMCs. There are many counts of this clonotype. The antigen is undetermined. In germline, CDR1 is MNHNS, CDR2 SASEGT. The CDR3 has 15 residues. Trimming cost V 4 bases and J 5 bases; bases outside gene matches: 4.

The V and J genes are TRBV6-1 and TRBJ2-1; 11 nucleotides align to TRBD2. The sample was blood. The clonotype was recovered from a woman between 50 and 59 years old with Graves' hyperthyroidism that later progressed to Graves' ophthalmopathy. CDR3 bases: TGTGCCAGCAGTGTAGCGGGAGGGCCCAACAATGAGCAGTTCTTC. This translates into CASSVAGGPNNEQFF.